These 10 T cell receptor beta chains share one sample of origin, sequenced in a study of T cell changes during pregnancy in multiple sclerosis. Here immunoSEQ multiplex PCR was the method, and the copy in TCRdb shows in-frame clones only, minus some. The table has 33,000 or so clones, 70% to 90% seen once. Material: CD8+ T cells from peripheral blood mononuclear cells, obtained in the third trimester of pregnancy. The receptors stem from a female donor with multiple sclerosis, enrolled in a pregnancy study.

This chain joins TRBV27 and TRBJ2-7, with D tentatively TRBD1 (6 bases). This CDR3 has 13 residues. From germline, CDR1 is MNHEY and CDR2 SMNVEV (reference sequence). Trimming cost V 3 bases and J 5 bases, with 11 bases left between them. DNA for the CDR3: TGTGCCAGCAGTTTCACAGGGCGTGACGAGCAGTACTTC. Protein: CASSFTGRDEQYF.

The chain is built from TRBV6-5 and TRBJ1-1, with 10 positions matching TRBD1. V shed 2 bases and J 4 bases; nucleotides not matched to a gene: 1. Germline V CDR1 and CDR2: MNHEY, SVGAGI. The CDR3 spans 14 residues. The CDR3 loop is CASSYRTGGTEAFF. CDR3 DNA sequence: TGTGCCAGCAGTTACCGGACAGGGGGCACTGAAGCTTTCTTT.

CDR3 sequence: CAIQGVAGDGEQYF. CDR3 DNA sequence: TGTGCCATTCAAGGGGTAGCGGGAGATGGCGAGCAGTACTTC. The chain has TRBV10-3 and TRBJ2-7, with 9 bases that match TRBD2. CDR1 and CDR2 from the germline V gene are ENHRY and SYGVKD. V gave up 9 bases and J gave up 6 bases; unmatched junction bases: 12. The CDR3 consists of 14 residues.

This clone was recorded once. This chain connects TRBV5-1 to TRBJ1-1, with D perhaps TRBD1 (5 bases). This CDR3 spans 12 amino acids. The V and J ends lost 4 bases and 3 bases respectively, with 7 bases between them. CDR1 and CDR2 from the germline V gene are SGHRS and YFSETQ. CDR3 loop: CASSQGYTEAFF. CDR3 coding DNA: TGCGCCAGCAGCCAGGGATACACTGAAGCTTTCTTT.

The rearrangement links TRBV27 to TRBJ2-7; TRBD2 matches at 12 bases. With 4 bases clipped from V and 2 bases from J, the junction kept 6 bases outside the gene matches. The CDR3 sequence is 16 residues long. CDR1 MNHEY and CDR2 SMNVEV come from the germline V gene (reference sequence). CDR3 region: CASSWTSGARPYEQYF. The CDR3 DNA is TGTGCCAGCAGTTGGACTAGCGGGGCGAGGCCCTACGAGCAGTACTTC.

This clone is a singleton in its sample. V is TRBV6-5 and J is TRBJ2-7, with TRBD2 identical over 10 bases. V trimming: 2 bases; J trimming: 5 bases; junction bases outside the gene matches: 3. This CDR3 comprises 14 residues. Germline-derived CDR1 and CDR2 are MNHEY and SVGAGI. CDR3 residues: CASSYEGLANEQYF. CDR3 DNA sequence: TGTGCCAGCAGTTACGAGGGACTAGCGAACGAGCAGTACTTC.

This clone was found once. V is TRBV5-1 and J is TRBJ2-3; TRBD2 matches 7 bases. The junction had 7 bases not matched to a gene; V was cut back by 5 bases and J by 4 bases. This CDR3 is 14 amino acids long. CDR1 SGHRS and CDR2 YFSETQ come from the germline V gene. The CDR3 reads CASRLGSGADTQYF. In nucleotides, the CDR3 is TGCGCCAGCAGGCTTGGGAGCGGGGCAGATACGCAGTATTTT.

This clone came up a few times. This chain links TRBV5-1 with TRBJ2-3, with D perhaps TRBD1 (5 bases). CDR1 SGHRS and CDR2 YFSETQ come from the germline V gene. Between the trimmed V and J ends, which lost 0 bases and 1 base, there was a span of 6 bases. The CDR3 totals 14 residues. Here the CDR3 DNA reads TGCGCCAGCAGCTTGGACAGGCGCACAGATACGCAGTATTTT. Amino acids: CASSLDRRTDTQYF.

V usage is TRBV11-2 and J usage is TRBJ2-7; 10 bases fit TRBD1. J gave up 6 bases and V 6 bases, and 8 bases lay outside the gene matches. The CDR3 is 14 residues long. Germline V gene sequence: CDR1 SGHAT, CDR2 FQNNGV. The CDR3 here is CASRVPGQGSEQYF. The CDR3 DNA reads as TGTGCCAGCAGGGTCCCGGGACAGGGGAGCGAGCAGTACTTC. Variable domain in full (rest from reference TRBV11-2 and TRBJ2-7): EAGVAQSPRYKIIEKRQSVAFWCNPISGHATLYWYQQILGQGPKLLIQFQNNGVVDDSQLPKDRFSAERLKGVDSTLKIQPAKLEDSAVYLCASRVPGQGSEQYFGPGTRLTVT.

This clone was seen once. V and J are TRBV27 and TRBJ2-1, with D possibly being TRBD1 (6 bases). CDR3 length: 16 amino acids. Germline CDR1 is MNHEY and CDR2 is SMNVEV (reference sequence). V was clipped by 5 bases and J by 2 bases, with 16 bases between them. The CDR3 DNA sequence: TGTGCCAGCAGTCCAACACAGGGTATGCCCTACAATGAGCAGTTCTTC. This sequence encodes CASSPTQGMPYNEQFF.